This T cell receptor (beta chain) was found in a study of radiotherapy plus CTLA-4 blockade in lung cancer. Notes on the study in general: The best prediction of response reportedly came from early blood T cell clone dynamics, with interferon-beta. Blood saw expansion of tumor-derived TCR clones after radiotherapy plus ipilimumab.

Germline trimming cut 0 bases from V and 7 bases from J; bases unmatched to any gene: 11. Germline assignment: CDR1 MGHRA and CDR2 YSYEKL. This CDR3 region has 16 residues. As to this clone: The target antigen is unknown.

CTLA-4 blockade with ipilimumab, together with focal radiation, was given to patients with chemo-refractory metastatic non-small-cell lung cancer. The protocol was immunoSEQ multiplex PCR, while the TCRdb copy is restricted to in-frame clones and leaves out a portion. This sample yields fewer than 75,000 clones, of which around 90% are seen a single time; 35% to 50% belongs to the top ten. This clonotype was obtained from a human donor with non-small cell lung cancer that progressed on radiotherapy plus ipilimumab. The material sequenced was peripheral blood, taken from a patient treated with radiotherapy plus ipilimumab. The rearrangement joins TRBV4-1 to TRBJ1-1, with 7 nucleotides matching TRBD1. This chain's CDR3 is CASSQESGRDRREAFF. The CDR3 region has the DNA TGCGCCAGCAGCCAAGAATCTGGCCGGGACAGACGTGAAGCTTTCTTT.